The rows below give T cell receptor beta chains drawn from one sample of a study of OX40 agonist ivuxolimab in advanced cancers. Assay: immunoSEQ multiplex PCR; the TCRdb copy retains only in-frame clones and omits some. In the table there are roughly 79,000 clones, 84% of which are singletons. Source: CD4+ or CD8+ T cells sorted from blood, taken in a trial of the OX40 agonist ivuxolimab. These receptor sequences come from an adult with an advanced solid tumor such as melanoma, head and neck, liver or kidney cancer. Both conserved end residues are part of each CDR3. Fields, in order: V gene, J gene, CDR3 length, D gene, clone size, CDR3 protein, CDR3 DNA. The D gene is left open where the match is weak. Only part of the rows carry a size: once, few, many, or a class if the clone is expanded.

v_gene: TRBV6-5; j_gene: TRBJ1-5; len: 14; d_gene: .; abundance: .; CDR3aa: CASSLPGLNQPQHF; CDR3nt: TGTGCCAGCAGTTTGCCAGGGCTTAATCAGCCCCAGCATTTT
v_gene: TRBV4-3; j_gene: TRBJ2-6; len: 17; d_gene: TRBD1; abundance: .; CDR3aa: CASSQTGAFSGANVLTF; CDR3nt: TGCGCCAGCAGCCAAACAGGGGCGTTCTCTGGGGCCAACGTCCTGACTTTC
v_gene: TRBV5-4; j_gene: TRBJ2-5; len: 14; d_gene: TRBD2; abundance: few; CDR3aa: CASSNSGGAETQYF; CDR3nt: TGTGCCAGCAGCAATAGCGGGGGGGCGGAGACCCAGTACTTC
v_gene: TRBV5-1; j_gene: TRBJ1-5; len: 15; d_gene: TRBD1; abundance: .; CDR3aa: CASSLDGQDYQPQHF; CDR3nt: TGCGCCAGCAGCTTGGACGGACAGGATTATCAGCCCCAGCATTTT
v_gene: TRBV9; j_gene: TRBJ1-1; len: 13; d_gene: .; abundance: .; CDR3aa: CASSVEENTEAFF; CDR3nt: TGTGCCAGCAGCGTAGAGGAGAACACTGAAGCTTTCTTT
v_gene: TRBV6-1; j_gene: TRBJ2-1; len: 16; d_gene: TRBD2; abundance: .; CDR3aa: CASSELASGSYNEQFF; CDR3nt: TGTGCCAGCAGTGAATTGGCTAGCGGTTCGTACAATGAGCAGTTCTTC
v_gene: TRBV5-8; j_gene: TRBJ2-5; len: 16; d_gene: TRBD2; abundance: .; CDR3aa: CASSRGVAGYQETQYF; CDR3nt: TGTGCCAGCAGCCGGGGGGTAGCGGGGTACCAAGAGACCCAGTACTTC
v_gene: TRBV4-3; j_gene: TRBJ1-2; len: 15; d_gene: .; abundance: once; CDR3aa: CASSQDGTVNYGYTF; CDR3nt: TGCGCCAGCAGCCAAGATGGTACAGTCAACTATGGCTACACCTTC
v_gene: TRBV30; j_gene: TRBJ2-7; len: 12; d_gene: .; abundance: .; CDR3aa: CAWMAGSYEQYF; CDR3nt: TGTGCCTGGATGGCGGGATCGTACGAGCAGTACTTC
v_gene: TRBV10-3; j_gene: TRBJ1-1; len: 11; d_gene: .; abundance: few; CDR3aa: CAISDGTEAFF; CDR3nt: TGTGCCATCAGTGACGGCACTGAAGCTTTCTTT
v_gene: TRBV5-1; j_gene: TRBJ2-3; len: 14; d_gene: .; abundance: .; CDR3aa: CASSFEARTDTQYF; CDR3nt: TGCGCCAGCAGCTTTGAGGCTCGCACAGATACGCAGTATTTT
v_gene: TRBV28; j_gene: TRBJ1-5; len: 15; d_gene: .; abundance: .; CDR3aa: CASSLFQGRDQPQHF; CDR3nt: TGTGCCAGCAGTTTATTTCAGGGACGGGATCAGCCCCAGCATTTT
v_gene: TRBV9; j_gene: TRBJ2-2; len: 15; d_gene: TRBD2; abundance: .; CDR3aa: CASSLGTTNTGELFF; CDR3nt: TGTGCCAGCAGCCTGGGGACTACAAACACCGGGGAGCTGTTTTTT
v_gene: TRBV28; j_gene: TRBJ1-2; len: 13; d_gene: TRBD1; abundance: .; CDR3aa: CASRGTANYGYTF; CDR3nt: TGTGCCAGCAGAGGGACAGCCAACTATGGCTACACCTTC
v_gene: TRBV29-1; j_gene: TRBJ1-1; len: 13; d_gene: TRBD1; abundance: .; CDR3aa: CSVAGGLYREAFF; CDR3nt: TGCAGCGTTGCAGGGGGCCTATATAGGGAAGCTTTCTTT
v_gene: TRBV5-5; j_gene: TRBJ2-1; len: 16; d_gene: TRBD1; abundance: .; CDR3aa: CASSTAGTGRLNEQFF; CDR3nt: TGTGCCAGCAGCACCGCCGGGACAGGGAGGCTCAATGAGCAGTTCTTC
v_gene: TRBV21-1; j_gene: TRBJ2-2; len: 20; d_gene: .; abundance: once; CDR3aa: CASSKNSRDRGVCRAGELFF; CDR3nt: TGTGCCAGCAGCAAAAATAGCCGGGACAGGGGGGTCTGTAGGGCCGGGGAGCTGTTTTTT
v_gene: TRBV27; j_gene: TRBJ1-5; len: 14; d_gene: .; abundance: .; CDR3aa: CASKYRASNQPQHF; CDR3nt: TGTGCCAGTAAGTACAGGGCTAGCAATCAGCCCCAGCATTTT
v_gene: TRBV5-4; j_gene: TRBJ1-3; len: 15; d_gene: .; abundance: .; CDR3aa: CASSLESGYGNTIYF; CDR3nt: TGTGCCAGCAGCTTGGAGTCTGGGTATGGAAACACCATATATTTT
v_gene: TRBV14; j_gene: TRBJ1-2; len: 15; d_gene: TRBD1; abundance: .; CDR3aa: CASSQAGTGSHGYTF; CDR3nt: TGTGCCAGCAGCCAAGCCGGGACAGGTAGTCATGGCTACACCTTC
v_gene: TRBV5-1; j_gene: TRBJ1-1; len: 14; d_gene: .; abundance: once; CDR3aa: CASSPGTGNTEAFF; CDR3nt: TGCGCCAGCAGCCCGGGTACAGGAAACACTGAAGCTTTCTTT
v_gene: TRBV5-4; j_gene: TRBJ2-1; len: 16; d_gene: TRBD2; abundance: .; CDR3aa: CASSLSGGGTNNEQFF; CDR3nt: TGTGCCAGCAGCTTGTCCGGCGGGGGGACCAACAATGAGCAGTTCTTC
v_gene: TRBV7-2; j_gene: TRBJ2-1; len: 15; d_gene: TRBD2; abundance: .; CDR3aa: CASSSSGGAGNEQFF; CDR3nt: TGTGCCAGCAGCAGTAGCGGGGGGGCCGGCAATGAGCAGTTCTTC
v_gene: TRBV5-4; j_gene: TRBJ1-1; len: 11; d_gene: .; abundance: few; CDR3aa: CASSLGLFQVF; CDR3nt: TGTGCCAGCAGCTTGGGCCTTTTTCAGGTCTTT
v_gene: TRBV5-6; j_gene: TRBJ1-4; len: 15; d_gene: .; abundance: .; CDR3aa: CASSLKLRSNEKLFF; CDR3nt: TGTGCCAGCAGCTTGAAATTAAGATCCAATGAAAAACTGTTTTTT
v_gene: TRBV28; j_gene: TRBJ2-1; len: 13; d_gene: .; abundance: .; CDR3aa: CASSLPGLGEQFF; CDR3nt: TGTGCCAGCAGTTTACCGGGGTTGGGTGAGCAGTTCTTC
v_gene: TRBV6-6; j_gene: TRBJ2-7; len: 14; d_gene: .; abundance: .; CDR3aa: CASSYSSLSYEQYF; CDR3nt: TGTGCCAGCAGTTACTCATCGCTCTCCTACGAGCAGTACTTC
v_gene: TRBV4-2; j_gene: TRBJ2-3; len: 13; d_gene: .; abundance: once; CDR3aa: CASSLDRLDTQYF; CDR3nt: TGTGCCAGCAGCCTCGACAGACTAGATACGCAGTATTTT
v_gene: TRBV7-8; j_gene: TRBJ2-2; len: 14; d_gene: .; abundance: .; CDR3aa: CASSLVRNTGELFF; CDR3nt: TGTGCCAGCAGCTTGGTACGGAACACCGGGGAGCTGTTTTTT
v_gene: TRBV7-2; j_gene: TRBJ2-5; len: 13; d_gene: .; abundance: once; CDR3aa: CASSLGQQETQYF; CDR3nt: TGTGCCAGCAGCTTAGGGCAGCAAGAGACCCAGTACTTC
v_gene: TRBV4-3; j_gene: TRBJ2-1; len: 15; d_gene: .; abundance: .; CDR3aa: CASSQEGQGSTEQFF; CDR3nt: TGCGCCAGCAGCCAAGAAGGCCAGGGGTCCACTGAGCAGTTCTTC
v_gene: TRBV19; j_gene: TRBJ2-1; len: 16; d_gene: .; abundance: .; CDR3aa: CASTKGGMYDYNEQFF; CDR3nt: TGTGCCAGTACCAAGGGGGGTATGTATGACTACAATGAGCAGTTCTTC
v_gene: TRBV7-2; j_gene: TRBJ2-2; len: 14; d_gene: TRBD2; abundance: .; CDR3aa: CASSNGLDTGELFF; CDR3nt: TGTGCCAGCAGCAACGGACTAGATACCGGGGAGCTGTTTTTT
v_gene: TRBV7-2; j_gene: TRBJ2-5; len: 14; d_gene: .; abundance: .; CDR3aa: CASSPGSVKETQYF; CDR3nt: TGTGCCAGCAGCCCCGGGTCAGTGAAAGAGACCCAGTACTTC
v_gene: TRBV27; j_gene: TRBJ1-2; len: 15; d_gene: .; abundance: .; CDR3aa: CASSFKQGPNYGYTF; CDR3nt: TGTGCCAGCAGTTTTAAGCAGGGACCTAACTATGGCTACACCTTC
v_gene: TRBV18; j_gene: TRBJ2-5; len: 16; d_gene: TRBD2; abundance: .; CDR3aa: CASSPMTSGSQETQYF; CDR3nt: TGTGCCAGCTCACCGATGACTAGCGGGAGCCAAGAGACCCAGTACTTC
v_gene: TRBV5-4; j_gene: TRBJ2-2; len: 16; d_gene: .; abundance: .; CDR3aa: CASSLEGATNTGELFF; CDR3nt: TGTGCCAGCAGCTTGGAGGGCGCCACGAACACCGGGGAGCTGTTTTTT
v_gene: TRBV6-6; j_gene: TRBJ2-2; len: 16; d_gene: TRBD2; abundance: .; CDR3aa: CASRLSGGAGTGELFF; CDR3nt: TGTGCCAGCAGGCTTAGCGGGGGGGCCGGAACCGGGGAGCTGTTTTTT
v_gene: TRBV11-2; j_gene: TRBJ1-3; len: 15; d_gene: .; abundance: .; CDR3aa: CASSPGQLQRNTIYF; CDR3nt: TGTGCCAGCAGCCCCGGACAGCTACAACGGAACACCATATATTTT
v_gene: TRBV27; j_gene: TRBJ1-5; len: 16; d_gene: .; abundance: .; CDR3aa: CASSPPGGDSNQPQHF; CDR3nt: TGTGCCAGCAGTCCCCCGGGGGGAGATAGCAATCAGCCCCAGCATTTT
v_gene: TRBV6-6; j_gene: TRBJ2-3; len: 16; d_gene: TRBD2; abundance: .; CDR3aa: CASSGLAGGPADTQYF; CDR3nt: TGTGCCAGCAGTGGCTTAGCGGGGGGGCCAGCAGATACGCAGTATTTT
v_gene: TRBV6-5; j_gene: TRBJ1-4; len: 14; d_gene: .; abundance: once; CDR3aa: CASSYGLSGDKLFF; CDR3nt: TGTGCCAGCAGTTACGGGCTTAGCGGGGATAAACTGTTTTTT